The clone carrying this TCR beta chain was found many times. Its antigen is not identified. Each single cDNA molecule received a unique molecular identifier. Using its own MiXCR run on the 5' RACE reads, TCRdb lists one record per CDR3 protein. The table includes roughly 16,000 distinct CDR3 sequences, more than 5.5% detected once. This record comes from a study of early T cells in non-severe SARS-CoV-2 infection. Study overall: Bulk RNA from unsorted whole blood was sequenced; chains were unpaired.

Study-level points and caveats: In VDJdb matching, anti-spike CD8 responses were favored while private and CD4 specificities went missing.

The source of this sequence is an adult who was a healthcare worker with PCR-confirmed SARS-CoV-2 infection or an uninfected control (not recorded which). The source material was whole blood, sampled at baseline.

This chain's CDR3 is CASSLGQGGFSVTGELFF. In nucleotides, the CDR3 is TGTGCCAGCAGCCTTGGACAGGGGGGTTTTAGTGTCACCGGGGAGCTGTTTTTT. The chain has TRBV7-8 and TRBJ2-2; 10 positions agree with TRBD1. Germline values: CDR1 SGHVS, CDR2 FQNEAQ. V was pared by 5 bases and J by 4 bases, with 13 bases of the junction left unmatched. The CDR3 length is 18 residues.